This entry describes one T cell receptor (beta chain). Generated by immunoSEQ multiplex PCR, the TCRdb table keeps only in-frame clones and is missing some. The table includes about 200,000 clones, roughly 86% detected once. This sample is drawn from a study of blood T cell repertoires in COVID-19. The CDR3 has 14 residues. Germline loops: CDR1 SNHLY, CDR2 FYNNEI. The J segment lost 7 bases and the V segment lost 3 bases, leaving 6 bases of the junction unmatched. The clonotype comes from a woman in her forties or fifties with COVID-19, enrolled during active disease. Sequences were obtained from peripheral blood. The chain combines TRBV2 with TRBJ2-1; 7 positions match TRBD2. CDR3 sequence reads: CASSDWGGTNEQFF. CDR3 coding DNA: TGTGCCAGCAGTGACTGGGGGGGGACGAATGAGCAGTTCTTC.